This T cell receptor beta chain comes out of a study of cytomegalovirus exposure and HLA in healthy donors. Study summary: A subsequent analysis reported that the roughly 120 validation repertoires were produced on the same platform that had also been used for the approximately 710 first-cohort repertoires.

General observations from the study: There were under 200 TCR beta chains listed as cytomegalovirus-associated. With high specificity and sensitivity, the classifier reportedly diagnosed cytomegalovirus status. A few chains tied to CMV proved CMV antigen-specific in vitro.

Assay used: immunoSEQ multiplex PCR; TCRdb lists only in-frame clones, some missing. Among fewer than 200,000 clones listed, roughly four fifths were seen once. Trimming left V 0 bases short and J 9 bases short, with 16 bases between. CDR1 is SGHNT and CDR2 is YYREEE in the germline V gene (reference sequence). This CDR3 spans 15 amino acids. With regard to this clone: Its antigen is currently unknown.

The origin of this receptor is a woman aged 18-29 years in good health and CMV-seropositive. The chain recombines TRBV5-4 with TRBJ2-4, with TRBD2 as a possible D gene (7 bases). Material for sequencing was PBMCs. This CDR3 is CASSLEGGAERIQYF. The CDR3 region has the DNA TGTGCCAGCAGCTTGGAGGGGGGGGCGGAACGCATTCAGTACTTC.